Below are 20 T cell receptor beta chains sequenced from a single sample in a study of shared clonotypes between healthy human individuals. CD45RO-negative cells were positively selected for CCR7, leaving out terminally differentiated effector memory CD45RA+ cells. TCRdb's table, derived via immunoSEQ multiplex PCR, lists solely in-frame clones and lacks some. The sample records roughly 2 million clones, roughly 95% being singletons. The sequenced sample was naive CD8+ T cells sorted from blood. The source of these receptors is a man in his late teens or twenties in good health.

The chain links TRBV6-1 to TRBJ2-7, with TRBD1 matching 11 bases. CDR1 is MNHNS, CDR2 SASEGT, per germline. V gave up 5 bases and J gave up 3 bases; unmatched junction bases: 6. This CDR3 comprises 15 residues. The CDR3 nucleotides are TGTGCCAGCAGTTGGGACAGGGGGGGAGTCTACGAGCAGTACTTC. Its translation: CASSWDRGGVYEQYF.

The J gene is TRBJ1-5, the V gene TRBV14; 10 positions match TRBD1. J lost 9 bases, V lost 6 bases, and 14 bases had no gene match. Per the germline V gene, CDR1 is SGHDN and CDR2 is FVKESK. The CDR3 contains 16 residues. CDR3 nucleotides: TGTGCCAGCAGGCTTTACCGGGACAGGGGCCTCGGGCCCCAGCATTTT. This translates into CASRLYRDRGLGPQHF. Supplemented by reference TRBV14 and TRBJ1-5, the full variable domain reads EAGVTQFPSHSVIEKGQTVTLRCDPISGHDNLYWYRRVMGKEIKFLLHFVKESKQDESGMPNNRFLAERTGGTYSTLKVQPAELEDSGVYFCASRLYRDRGLGPQHFGDGTRLSIL.

With regard to this clone: Within the sample, other DNA sequences also encode this same CDR3. The J gene is TRBJ2-5, the V gene TRBV7-9; D not certain. The V gene's germline CDR1 is SEHNR and CDR2 FQNEAQ (reference sequence). V lost 1 base to trimming and J lost 5 bases, with 2 bases between them. CDR3 length equals 11 residues. CDR3 loop: CASSLVETQYF. For the CDR3, the DNA is TGTGCCAGCAGCTTAGTGGAGACCCAGTACTTC.

The J gene is TRBJ2-1, the V gene TRBV28; D not resolved. This CDR3 spans 15 amino acids. In germline, CDR1 is MDHEN, CDR2 SYDVKM. Between the trimmed V and J ends, which lost 3 bases and 5 bases, there was a span of 14 bases. CDR3 residues: CASSLVQRTNNEQFF. The CDR3 DNA reads TGTGCCAGCAGTTTGGTCCAGAGAACTAACAATGAGCAGTTCTTC.

This clone has just a few counts. The chain couples TRBV7-9 to TRBJ1-6; TRBD1 matches at 7 bases. The CDR3 is 15 residues long. Germline CDR1 reads SEHNR; CDR2 reads FQNEAQ (reference sequence). V was pared by 6 bases and J by 8 bases, with 10 bases of the junction left unmatched. The CDR3 nucleotides read TGTGCCAGCAGTACCGGACAGGCAGATGATTCACCCCTCCACTTT. Translation gives CASSTGQADDSPLHF. The complete variable domain, with remaining parts taken from reference TRBV7-9 and TRBJ1-6, reads DTGVSQNPRHKITKRGQNVTFRCDPISEHNRLYWYRQTLGQGPEFLTYFQNEAQLEKSRLLSDRFSAERPKGSFSTLEIQRTEQGDSAMYLCASSTGQADDSPLHFGNGTRLTVT.

The chain carries TRBV7-2 and TRBJ2-1, with D possibly matching TRBD2 (6 bases). The CDR3 is 14 amino acids. Trimming left V 3 bases short and J 3 bases short, with 9 bases between. CDR1 SGHTA and CDR2 FQGNSA come from the germline V gene. For the CDR3, the DNA is TGTGCCAGCAGCTTGCGCGGGGTCTACAATGAGCAGTTCTTC. Encoded protein: CASSLRGVYNEQFF.

The CDR3 sequence is CASSDRAGTGNTIYF. In nucleotides, the CDR3 is TGTGCCAGCAGTGATAGGGCAGGGACTGGAAACACCATATATTTT. The genes are TRBV2 and TRBJ1-3; weak D call: TRBD1 (5 bases). CDR3 length: 15 residues. Trimming shortened V by 3 bases and J by 2 bases, and 11 bases separated the two germline ends. Germline V gives CDR1 SNHLY, CDR2 FYNNEI. Combining the CDR3 with reference TRBV2 and TRBJ1-3 gives the whole variable domain EPEVTQTPSHQVTQMGQEVILRCVPISNHLYFYWYRQILGQKVEFLVSFYNNEISEKSEIFDDQFSVERPDGSNFTLKIRSTKLEDSAMYFCASSDRAGTGNTIYFGEGSWLTVV.

This clone occurred once. V usage is TRBV2 and J usage is TRBJ2-1; 10 positions agree with TRBD2. CDR1 and CDR2 (germline): SNHLY, FYNNEI. V trimming: 3 bases; J trimming: 10 bases; junction bases outside the gene matches: 12. The CDR3 runs to 16 residues. CDR3 coding DNA: TGTGCCAGCAGTGACCCCTCTAGCGGGGGTTTAGGGGAGCAGTTCTTC. It encodes CASSDPSSGGLGEQFF. Complete variable domain (other parts from reference TRBV2 and TRBJ2-1): EPEVTQTPSHQVTQMGQEVILRCVPISNHLYFYWYRQILGQKVEFLVSFYNNEISEKSEIFDDQFSVERPDGSNFTLKIRSTKLEDSAMYFCASSDPSSGGLGEQFFGPGTRLTVL.

The genes are TRBV28 and TRBJ2-1, with 7 bases matching TRBD1. Trimming took 5 bases from V and 9 from J; bases not matched to a gene: 7. The CDR3 consists of 13 residues. Germline V gene data show CDR1 as MDHEN and CDR2 as SYDVKM. This CDR3 reads CASSQTGYIEQFF. DNA of the CDR3: TGTGCCAGCAGTCAGACAGGGTATATTGAGCAGTTCTTC.

The J gene is TRBJ2-7, the V gene TRBV27; D may match TRBD1 or TRBD2 (6 bases each). The V gene lost 0 bases and the J gene lost 7 bases, with 19 bases spanning the gap. The germline CDR1 and CDR2 sequences are MNHEY and SMNVEV (reference sequence). This CDR3 contains 16 residues. The CDR3 bases are TGTGCCAGCAGTTTATCGGTAGGGGGGAGCCTCGGGGAGCAGTACTTC. Translation: CASSLSVGGSLGEQYF.

In regard to this clone: Different DNA sequences within this sample yield the same CDR3. The rearrangement links TRBV13 to TRBJ2-5; 9 bases are a match to TRBD2. Unmatched junction bases numbered 4, after V lost 4 bases and J lost 4 bases. Germline CDR1 is PRHDT and CDR2 is FYEKMQ (reference sequence). The length of the CDR3 is 14 residues. The DNA of the CDR3 is TGTGCCAGCAGCTCTCCGGGACTAGCAGAGACCCAGTACTTC. This translates into CASSSPGLAETQYF.

V gene TRBV28 combines with J gene TRBJ2-2, with D perhaps TRBD2 (5 bases). Trimming left V 2 bases short and J 7 bases short, with 11 bases between. Germline CDR1 and CDR2: MDHEN and SYDVKM. The CDR3 totals 14 residues. For the CDR3, the DNA is TGTGCCAGCAGTTTACGGGGTGGGGACGGGGAGCTGTTTTTT. Amino acids: CASSLRGGDGELFF.

The chain joins TRBV27 to TRBJ2-6; D is undetermined. The CDR3 extends over 16 amino acids. V was shortened by 1 base and J by 1 base, with 8 bases between the two germline ends. Germline loops: CDR1 MNHEY, CDR2 SMNVEV (reference sequence). DNA for the CDR3: TGTGCCAGCAGTTTATTGACGACTTCTGGGGCCAACGTCCTGACTTTC. It yields the protein CASSLLTTSGANVLTF.

This chain joins TRBV19 and TRBJ1-2; D is unclear. V was pared by 2 bases and J by 4 bases, with 5 bases between. CDR1 is LNHDA, CDR2 SQIVND, per germline (reference sequence). The CDR3 contains 12 residues. CDR3 coding DNA: TGTGCCAGTAGTATACATCCCTATGGCTACACCTTC. Protein product: CASSIHPYGYTF.

The V call is TRBV10-2, the J call TRBJ2-1, with 11 bases matching TRBD2. With 3 bases clipped from V and 7 bases from J, the junction kept 2 bases outside the gene matches. The CDR3 covers 14 residues. Germline CDR1 is WSHSY and CDR2 is SAAADI. CDR3 region: CASSELAGVNEQFF. CDR3 bases: TGCGCCAGCAGTGAACTAGCGGGAGTTAATGAGCAGTTCTTC.

This chain joins TRBV13 and TRBJ2-7; 10 bases match TRBD2. V was clipped by 5 bases and J by 1 base; unmatched bases: 5. CDR1 and CDR2 (germline): PRHDT, FYEKMQ (reference sequence). The CDR3 consists of 15 residues. This CDR3 is CASSPTSGISYEQYF. CDR3 bases: TGTGCCAGCAGCCCTACTAGCGGGATTTCCTACGAGCAGTACTTC.

This clone has a single count. This chain links TRBV7-9 with TRBJ2-7, with D hard to call. V was shortened by 3 bases and J by 3 bases, with 12 bases between the two germline ends. This CDR3 comprises 14 residues. Germline CDR1 SEHNR, CDR2 FQNEAQ (reference sequence). The CDR3 region is CASSFNPSNYEQYF. The CDR3 DNA sequence: TGTGCCAGCAGCTTTAATCCCAGCAACTACGAGCAGTACTTC.

The genes are TRBV5-1 and TRBJ1-4; a weak D match, TRBD1 (6 bases). Germline CDR1 SGHRS, CDR2 YFSETQ. CDR3 length: 12 amino acids. Trimming pared 4 bases from V and 12 bases from J, leaving 13 bases between. The CDR3 loop reads CASSIQGGELFF. The CDR3 nucleotides are TGCGCCAGCAGCATACAGGGTGGGGAACTGTTTTTT.

The chain links TRBV9 to TRBJ2-7, with 9 bases aligning to TRBD1. The CDR3 contains 14 residues. Germline values: CDR1 SGDLS, CDR2 YYNGEE. With 4 bases clipped from V and 5 bases from J, the junction kept 7 bases outside the gene matches. The CDR3 protein is CASSQTGGLDEQYF. For the CDR3, the DNA is TGTGCCAGCAGCCAAACAGGGGGCCTGGACGAGCAGTACTTC.

V gene TRBV4-1 combines with J gene TRBJ2-7, with TRBD1 as a possible D gene (6 bases). The germline V gene has CDR1 MGHRA and CDR2 YSYEKL. Trimming stripped 2 bases from V and 1 base from J, with 12 bases between. This CDR3 region has 15 residues. The CDR3 here is CASSQRGTDSYEQYF. As DNA, the CDR3 is TGCGCCAGCAGCCAAAGGGGGACCGATTCCTACGAGCAGTACTTC.